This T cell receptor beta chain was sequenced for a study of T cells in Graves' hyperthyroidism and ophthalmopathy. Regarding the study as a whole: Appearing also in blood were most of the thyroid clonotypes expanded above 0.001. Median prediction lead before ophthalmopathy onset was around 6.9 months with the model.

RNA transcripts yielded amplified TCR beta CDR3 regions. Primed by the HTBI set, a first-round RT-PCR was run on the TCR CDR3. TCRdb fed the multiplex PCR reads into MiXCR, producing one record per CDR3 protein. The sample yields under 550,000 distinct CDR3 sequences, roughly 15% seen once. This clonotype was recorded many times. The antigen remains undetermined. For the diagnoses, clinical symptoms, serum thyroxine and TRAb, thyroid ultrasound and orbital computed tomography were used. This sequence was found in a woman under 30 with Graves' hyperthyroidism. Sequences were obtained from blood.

This CDR3 reads CASSLLVSSGYNEQFF. DNA for the CDR3: TGTGCCAGCAGCTTGTTAGTGTCAAGTGGCTACAATGAGCAGTTCTTC. The chain couples TRBV5-6 to TRBJ2-1; D gene ambiguous. Between the trimmed V and J ends, which lost 1 base and 3 bases, there was a span of 14 bases. The germline V gene has CDR1 SGHDT and CDR2 YYEEEE. This CDR3 has 16 amino acids.